Each of the 26 T cell receptor beta chains below was sequenced from the same sample in a study of identical twins. Each CDR3 protein gets one entry after TCRdb re-called the 5' RACE reads with MiXCR. The sample consists of 450,000 or so distinct CDR3 sequences, approximately 25% of them appearing once. These data also featured in a second study, about T cells expressing NK-cell markers.

Material: CD4+ T cells sorted from blood. All receptors derive from a woman under 30 in good health.

This chain uses TRBV5-1 with TRBJ2-5; D call uncertain. Per germline, CDR1 SGHRS and CDR2 YFSETQ. The CDR3 totals 14 residues. The germline V and J ends were trimmed by 2 bases and 5 bases, with 13 bases remaining between them. CDR3 nucleotides: TGCGCCAGCAGCTTTGGGGTTCACATCGAGACCCAGTACTTC. This gives the protein CASSFGVHIETQYF.

In this sample, this clonotype turned up a few times. J is TRBJ1-1 and V is TRBV6-1; TRBD1 matches 7 bases. In germline, CDR1 is MNHNS, CDR2 SASEGT. V gave up 8 bases and J gave up 10 bases; unmatched junction bases: 16. This CDR3 is built from 14 residues. CDR3 loop: CASDPGDSLRIAFF. The DNA of the CDR3 is TGTGCCAGCGATCCGGGGGACAGTCTAAGGATAGCTTTCTTT.

The table lists this clonotype with many counts. The V call is TRBV12-3 or TRBV12-4, the J call TRBJ1-1, with no clear D. CDR3 length: 14 amino acids. The ends were cut back, 2 bases at V and 1 base at J, with 8 bases in the middle. CDR3 region: CASSLRTGNTEAFF. CDR3 coding DNA: TGTGCCAGCAGTTTAAGGACGGGGAACACTGAAGCTTTCTTT.

The J gene is TRBJ2-3, the V gene TRBV6-4, with D perhaps matching TRBD2 (6 bases). The germline gives CDR1 MRHNA, CDR2 SNTAGT. V lost 5 bases and J 6 bases, leaving 15 bases between the germline ends. The CDR3 consists of 14 residues. As DNA, the CDR3 is TGTGCCAGCAGTCAAGCGGGTTCCTTGGATACGCAGTATTTT. Its translation is CASSQAGSLDTQYF.

This clonotype showed up many times. V usage is TRBV20-1 and J usage is TRBJ2-1; possible D gene TRBD2, 6 bases. The CDR3 covers 14 residues. Trimming took off 6 bases at V and 5 bases at J, with 17 bases between the two ends. In germline, CDR1 is DFQATT, CDR2 SNEGSKA (reference sequence). The CDR3 loop is CSAPPAGSHNEQFF. As DNA, the CDR3 is TGCAGTGCCCCGCCGGCGGGATCGCACAATGAGCAGTTCTTC.

The chain combines TRBV5-5 with TRBJ2-3, with unresolved D. Between the trimmed V and J ends, which lost 0 bases and 7 bases, there was a span of 9 bases. CDR1 and CDR2 (germline): SGHKS, YYEKEE (reference sequence). The CDR3 has 13 residues. The CDR3 loop reads CASSLDTEYTQYF. Written as DNA, the CDR3 is TGTGCCAGCAGCTTGGATACGGAGTATACGCAGTATTTT.

This clonotype has only a few counts. V and J are TRBV29-1 and TRBJ1-5; D perhaps matches TRBD1 (6 bases). CDR3 length: 12 residues. CDR1 is SQVTM and CDR2 is ANQGSEA in the germline V gene. V lost 4 bases, J lost 6 bases, and 10 bases lay in between. The CDR3 DNA reads as TGCAGCGTTGGGATCAGGGGTCAGCCCCAGCATTTT. This translates into CSVGIRGQPQHF.

The chain joins TRBV20-1 to TRBJ1-2, with 7 bases lining up with TRBD1. Germline CDR1 is DFQATT and CDR2 is SNEGSKA (reference sequence). V shed 1 base and J 6 bases; nucleotides not matched to a gene: 5. This CDR3 spans 13 amino acids. The CDR3 DNA sequence: TGCAGTGCTAGAGTGGAGGGGGCGGATGGCTACACCTTC. It codes for CSARVEGADGYTF.

This chain links TRBV11-2 with TRBJ2-3, with 8 bases that match TRBD2. Trimming took 5 bases from V and 8 from J; bases not matched to a gene: 15. The germline gives CDR1 SGHAT, CDR2 FQNNGV. The CDR3 loop spans 16 amino acids. The CDR3 spells CASSAASGGPSRTQYF. The DNA for the CDR3 is TGTGCCAGCAGCGCGGCATCGGGAGGGCCTTCACGTACGCAGTATTTT.

This chain links TRBV12-3 or TRBV12-4 with TRBJ1-1, with 7 bases that match TRBD1. Losses at the gene ends were 5 bases for V and 6 bases for J; bases not matched to a gene: 12. The CDR3 loop spans 15 amino acids. CDR3 region: CASSVLGQGVSEAFF. CDR3 coding DNA: TGTGCCAGCAGTGTTTTAGGGCAGGGGGTTTCTGAAGCTTTCTTT.

This clonotype came up a few times. V is TRBV20-1 and J is TRBJ2-5; tentatively, D is TRBD2 (6 bases). Trimming stripped 3 bases from V and 5 bases from J, with 10 bases between. This CDR3 is built from 12 residues. Germline loops: CDR1 DFQATT, CDR2 SNEGSKA (reference sequence). DNA of the CDR3: TGCAGTGCTAGTGGCGGGGCGGAGACCCAGTACTTC. Its protein is CSASGGAETQYF.

V usage is TRBV7-2 and J usage is TRBJ1-2, with D possibly being TRBD1 (5 bases). Between the trimmed V and J ends, which lost 6 bases and 7 bases, there was a span of 15 bases. The CDR3 contains 13 residues. Germline V CDR1 and CDR2: SGHTA, FQGNSA. The CDR3 loop reads CASRASGTSGYTF. The CDR3 DNA reads as TGTGCCAGCAGGGCTTCCGGGACGTCTGGCTACACCTTC.

The chain carries TRBV9 and TRBJ2-3; 7 nucleotides match TRBD2. This CDR3 is 14 amino acids long. Per germline, CDR1 SGDLS and CDR2 YYNGEE. Trimming cost V 5 bases and J 3 bases; bases outside gene matches: 6. This chain's CDR3 is CASRRDYSTDTQYF. The CDR3 DNA sequence: TGTGCCAGCAGGAGGGACTACTCGACAGATACGCAGTATTTT.

The chain has TRBV11-2 and TRBJ2-2; D is undetermined. Germline V CDR1 and CDR2: SGHAT, FQNNGV. The ends were cut back, 4 bases at V and 6 bases at J, with 9 bases in the middle. The CDR3 consists of 13 residues. CDR3 DNA sequence: TGTGCCAGCAGCTACAGCCTGCCCGGGGAGCTGTTTTTT. Translation gives CASSYSLPGELFF.

In this sample, this clonotype turned up a few times. The rearrangement links TRBV3-1 to TRBJ2-3, with D tentatively TRBD2 (5 bases). The germline V gene encodes CDR1 LGHDT and CDR2 YNNKEL (reference sequence). The CDR3 consists of 15 residues. Trimming left V 0 bases short and J 6 bases short, with 13 bases between. CDR3 region: CASSQDTGPGDTQYF. The CDR3 coding sequence is TGTGCCAGCAGCCAAGATACCGGCCCGGGGGATACGCAGTATTTT.

The V call is TRBV10-3, the J call TRBJ2-7; D unclear. Germline V CDR1 and CDR2: ENHRY, SYGVKD. CDR3 size: 11 residues. V was pared by 4 bases and J by 4 bases, with 5 bases between. The CDR3 region has the DNA TGTGCCATCAGTGCCGGGTACGAGCAGTACTTC. It translates to CAISAGYEQYF.

This clonotype was counted between two and nine times. This chain connects TRBV3-1 to TRBJ1-6; D is unclear. The CDR3 sequence is 13 residues long. CDR1 and CDR2 (germline): LGHDT, YNNKEL (reference sequence). V was cut by 1 base and J by 14 bases, with 12 bases left in between. The CDR3 sequence is CASSQGIRLALHF. DNA for the CDR3: TGTGCCAGCAGCCAAGGAATTAGGTTGGCCCTCCACTTT.

This clonotype was recorded a few times. This sequence joins TRBV11-2 and TRBJ2-2; no reliable D call. The V gene's germline CDR1 is SGHAT and CDR2 FQNNGV. Trimming removed 5 bases at V and 6 bases at J, with 7 bases between. The CDR3 spans 12 residues. The CDR3 spells CASSVSPGELFF. The CDR3 coding sequence is TGTGCCAGCAGCGTATCCCCCGGGGAGCTGTTTTTT. The variable domain in full, completed from reference TRBV11-2 and TRBJ2-2, reads EAGVAQSPRYKIIEKRQSVAFWCNPISGHATLYWYQQILGQGPKLLIQFQNNGVVDDSQLPKDRFSAERLKGVDSTLKIQPAKLEDSAVYLCASSVSPGELFFGEGSRLTVL.

V gene TRBV14 combines with J gene TRBJ2-7, with D perhaps matching TRBD1 (6 bases). CDR3 length equals 15 residues. Looked up from germline, CDR1 is SGHDN and CDR2 is FVKESK. Trimming removed 4 bases at V and 7 bases at J, with 20 bases between. The CDR3 region has the DNA TGTGCCAGCAGCCCTGGGGCTCAGGGGCTAGGAGAGCAGTACTTC. Encoded protein: CASSPGAQGLGEQYF.

This clonotype has just a few counts. The rearrangement joins TRBV18 to TRBJ2-1; TRBD2 might be the D (6 bases). CDR3 size: 16 residues. Germline V gene lookup returns CDR1 KGHSH and CDR2 LQKENI. Between the trimmed V and J ends, which lost 4 bases and 0 bases, there was a span of 13 bases. CDR3 sequence (DNA): TGTGCCAGCTCACTGAGAGGGAGGAGCTCCTACAATGAGCAGTTCTTC. Protein sequence: CASSLRGRSSYNEQFF.

Only a few counts were recorded for this clonotype. This chain joins TRBV12-3 or TRBV12-4 and TRBJ2-5; D is perhaps TRBD1 (6 bases). There are 14 residues in the CDR3. V lost 5 bases, J lost 1 base, and 11 bases lay in between. CDR3 sequence (DNA): TGTGCCAGCAGTCCGAACAGGGCCCAAGAGACCCAGTACTTC. This sequence encodes CASSPNRAQETQYF.

This clonotype was observed a few times. The chain uses TRBV7-2 and TRBJ1-6, with D maybe TRBD1 (5 bases). Trimming stripped 4 bases from V and 6 bases from J, with 10 bases between. The CDR3 spans 14 residues. CDR1 SGHTA and CDR2 FQGNSA come from the germline V gene. The CDR3 reads CASSSRQPNSPLHF. In DNA form, the CDR3 reads TGTGCCAGCAGCTCTAGACAGCCTAATTCACCCCTCCACTTT.

In its sample, this clonotype was seen a few times. The chain carries TRBV7-6 and TRBJ2-1; the D gene could be TRBD1 or TRBD2 (5 bases each). This CDR3 is 13 amino acids long. CDR1 is SGHVS and CDR2 is FNYEAQ in the germline V gene. V was shortened by 8 bases and J by 9 bases, with 17 bases between the two germline ends. CDR3 loop: CASSLVGGGEQFF. Here the CDR3 DNA reads TGTGCCAGCTCTCTTGTCGGTGGGGGTGAGCAGTTCTTC.

The chain carries TRBV18 and TRBJ2-7; either TRBD1 or TRBD2 may supply D (5 bases each). V was clipped by 4 bases and J by 6 bases, with 16 bases between them. Germline V CDR1 and CDR2: KGHSH, LQKENI. The CDR3 totals 14 residues. The CDR3 is CASSRDTAGGEQYF. The CDR3 coding sequence is TGTGCCAGCTCACGTGACACTGCTGGGGGCGAGCAGTACTTC.

The chain links TRBV7-9 to TRBJ2-7; D may be TRBD1 (6 bases). This CDR3 is 14 amino acids long. V shed 11 bases and J shed 0 bases, with 17 bases lying between them. CDR1 is SEHNR, CDR2 FQNEAQ, per germline (reference sequence). CDR3 loop: CAALAWGPSYEQYF. CDR3 nucleotides: TGTGCCGCCCTAGCCTGGGGGCCCTCCTACGAGCAGTACTTC.

This clonotype was recorded a few times. CDR3: CASSRRVVIYEQYF. In DNA, the CDR3 is TGTGCCAGCAGCCGACGTGTCGTTATCTACGAGCAGTACTTC. The V and J genes are TRBV5-6 and TRBJ2-7; D ambiguous. The CDR3 is 14 amino acids. Germline lookup yields CDR1 SGHDT and CDR2 YYEEEE. The V gene lost 4 bases and the J gene lost 3 bases, with 14 bases spanning the gap. Drawing the rest from reference TRBV5-6 and TRBJ2-7, the complete variable domain is DAGVTQSPTHLIKTRGQQVTLRCSPKSGHDTVSWYQQALGQGPQFIFQYYEEEERQRGNFPDRFSGHQFPNYSSELNVNALLLGDSALYLCASSRRVVIYEQYFGPGTRLTVT.